One sample yielded the 3 T cell receptor beta chains listed below, sequenced in a study of early T cells in non-severe SARS-CoV-2 infection. Each CDR3 protein is one row after TCRdb ran MiXCR on the 5' RACE reads. The table includes over 80,000 distinct CDR3 sequences, less than 15% detected once. Here the sequenced sample was whole blood, taken at baseline. These receptor sequences come from an adult who was a healthcare worker with PCR-confirmed SARS-CoV-2 infection or an uninfected control (not recorded which).

This chain connects TRBV3-1 to TRBJ2-4, with D uncertain. The ends were cut back, 1 base at V and 6 bases at J, with 7 bases in the middle. Germline loops: CDR1 LGHDT, CDR2 YNNKEL (reference sequence). The length of the CDR3 is 13 residues. CDR3 sequence (DNA): TGTGCCAGCAGCCAAGGGAAGTTAAACATTCAGTACTTC. This encodes CASSQGKLNIQYF.

This clonotype has more than one count but fewer than ten. This chain joins TRBV30 and TRBJ1-1; a possible D gene is TRBD1 (6 bases). V was cut by 3 bases and J by 6 bases, with 20 bases left in between. This CDR3 contains 15 residues. Germline assignment: CDR1 GTSNPN and CDR2 SVGIG (reference sequence). DNA for the CDR3: TGTGCCTGGAGCGGGAAGGGGGGGCAAATAGCTGAAGCTTTCTTT. This encodes CAWSGKGGQIAEAFF.

The gene calls are TRBV15 and TRBJ2-2; TRBD1 matches 7 bases. The CDR3 is made up of 15 amino acids. Germline lookup yields CDR1 LNHNV and CDR2 YYDKDF (reference sequence). Germline trimming cut 7 bases from V and 3 bases from J; bases unmatched to any gene: 8. The CDR3 spells CATNLGGWDTGELFF. The CDR3 nucleotides are TGTGCCACCAACCTAGGGGGCTGGGACACCGGGGAGCTGTTTTTT.